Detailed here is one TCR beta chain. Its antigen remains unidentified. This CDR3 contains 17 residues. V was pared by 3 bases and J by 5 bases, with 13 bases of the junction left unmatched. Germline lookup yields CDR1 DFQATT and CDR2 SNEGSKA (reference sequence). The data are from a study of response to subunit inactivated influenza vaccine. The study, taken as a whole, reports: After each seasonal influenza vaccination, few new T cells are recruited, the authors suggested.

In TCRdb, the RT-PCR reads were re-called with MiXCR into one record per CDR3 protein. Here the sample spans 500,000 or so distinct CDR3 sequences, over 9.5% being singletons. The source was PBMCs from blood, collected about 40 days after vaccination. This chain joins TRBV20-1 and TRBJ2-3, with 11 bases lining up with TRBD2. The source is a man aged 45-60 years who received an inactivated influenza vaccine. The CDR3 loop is CSASLASGGILLDTQYF. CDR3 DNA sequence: TGCAGTGCTAGTTTGGCTAGCGGGGGGATCTTATTAGATACGCAGTATTTT.